One sample yielded the 24 T cell receptor beta chains listed below, sequenced in a study of early T cells in non-severe SARS-CoV-2 infection. MiXCR, run by TCRdb on the 5' RACE reads, gives a single entry per CDR3 protein. In the table there are more than 70,000 distinct CDR3 sequences, around 12% of which are singletons. Input material: whole blood. These receptors were obtained from an adult who was a healthcare worker with PCR-confirmed SARS-CoV-2 infection or an uninfected control (not recorded which).

The V gene is TRBV29-1, the J gene TRBJ1-1, with D hard to call. Germline CDR1 is SQVTM and CDR2 is ANQGSEA. The CDR3 extends over 12 amino acids. Trimming pared 5 bases from V and 6 bases from J, leaving 13 bases between. The CDR3 sequence: CSVLLWQSEAFF. In nucleotides, the CDR3 is TGCAGCGTTCTCCTTTGGCAATCTGAAGCTTTCTTT.

The chain has TRBV6-1 and TRBJ1-2; maybe TRBD1 (6 bases). The length of the CDR3 is 12 residues. Trimming removed 5 bases at V and 4 bases at J, with 8 bases between. Germline V CDR1 and CDR2: MNHNS, SASEGT. This chain's CDR3 is CASSKQGYGYTF. The DNA of the CDR3 is TGTGCCAGCAGTAAACAGGGCTATGGCTACACCTTC.

In its sample, this clonotype was seen many times. V is TRBV5-1 and J is TRBJ2-6; no clear D. V lost 0 bases and J 0 bases, leaving 13 bases between the germline ends. Germline lookup yields CDR1 SGHRS and CDR2 YFSETQ. The CDR3 contains 18 residues. DNA for the CDR3: TGCGCCAGCAGCTTGGCGCAAACAGCTTACTCTGGGGCCAACGTCCTGACTTTC. As protein: CASSLAQTAYSGANVLTF.

The chain joins TRBV5-4 to TRBJ1-1; D uncertain. The CDR3 length is 12 residues. Germline CDR1 reads SGHNT; CDR2 reads YYREEE (reference sequence). Deletions cut 4 bases from V and 2 bases from J, with 6 bases between. This CDR3 is CASSLPNTEAFF. The CDR3 DNA reads as TGTGCCAGCAGCCTGCCTAACACTGAAGCTTTCTTT.

This clonotype has only a few counts. The rearrangement links TRBV3-1 to TRBJ2-1; the match to TRBD2 covers 13 bases. The germline CDR1 and CDR2 sequences are LGHDT and YNNKEL (reference sequence). V lost 4 bases to trimming and J lost 8 bases; unmatched junction nucleotides: 5. This CDR3 has 15 amino acids. DNA of the CDR3: TGTGCCAGCAGCCCCGGGACTAGCGGGGTCGATGAGCAGTTCTTC. Protein: CASSPGTSGVDEQFF.

The table lists this clonotype with a few counts. The genes are TRBV20-1 and TRBJ2-4, with D unresolved. Per the germline V gene, CDR1 is DFQATT and CDR2 is SNEGSKA (reference sequence). The CDR3 is 13 residues long. Trimming took off 5 bases at V and 0 bases at J, with 8 bases between the two ends. CDR3 DNA sequence: TGCAGTGCTCCCGACGGAGCCAAAAACATTCAGTACTTC. This translates into CSAPDGAKNIQYF.

This clonotype has only a few counts. The chain joins TRBV7-3 to TRBJ1-1; D remains unclear. The CDR3 is made up of 15 amino acids. Trimming removed 4 bases from V and 13 bases from J, with 25 bases in between. CDR1 and CDR2 (germline): SGHTA, FQGTGA. The CDR3 loop reads CASSSHAGRELKLFF. DNA of the CDR3: TGTGCCAGCAGCTCCCATGCTGGGAGGGAACTGAAGCTTTTCTTT.

This chain links TRBV11-2 with TRBJ2-3, with 7 bases lining up with TRBD1. Per the germline V gene, CDR1 is SGHAT and CDR2 is FQNNGV. This CDR3 is built from 12 residues. V dropped 4 bases and J dropped 6; count of bases not matched to a gene: 1. This CDR3 is CASSSGGDTQYF. CDR3 sequence (DNA): TGTGCCAGCAGCTCAGGGGGTGATACGCAGTATTTT. Supplemented by reference TRBV11-2 and TRBJ2-3, the full variable domain reads EAGVAQSPRYKIIEKRQSVAFWCNPISGHATLYWYQQILGQGPKLLIQFQNNGVVDDSQLPKDRFSAERLKGVDSTLKIQPAKLEDSAVYLCASSSGGDTQYFGPGTRLTVL.

In this sample, this clonotype turned up many times. The rearrangement links TRBV2 to TRBJ2-7, with D uncertain. There are 12 residues in the CDR3. Germline assignment: CDR1 SNHLY and CDR2 FYNNEI. With 5 bases removed from V and 6 bases from J, the gap between germline ends came to 11 bases. The CDR3 nucleotides are TGTGCCAGCAGTACGGCTAGGACCGAGCAGTACTTC. It yields the protein CASSTARTEQYF.

The chain recombines TRBV19 with TRBJ2-4; TRBD1 might be the D (5 bases). CDR3 size: 17 residues. The germline V gene has CDR1 LNHDA and CDR2 SQIVND (reference sequence). With 1 base removed from V and 0 bases from J, the gap between germline ends came to 13 bases. The CDR3 is CASSIGGSQIAKNIQYF. Written as DNA, the CDR3 is TGTGCCAGTAGTATAGGGGGCAGCCAAATAGCCAAAAACATTCAGTACTTC.

This clonotype turned up a few times. V gene TRBV6-5 combines with J gene TRBJ2-5, with D possibly being TRBD1 or TRBD2 (6 bases each). The CDR3 extends over 14 amino acids. Germline V gene lookup returns CDR1 MNHEY and CDR2 SVGAGI. V shed 5 bases and J shed 3 bases, with 13 bases lying between them. CDR3 nucleotide sequence: TGTGCCAGCAGTCCCGAAGGGGGGAAAGAGACCCAGTACTTC. Residues: CASSPEGGKETQYF.

This sequence joins TRBV29-1 and TRBJ2-3; D not certain. V was cut by 6 bases and J by 2 bases, with 12 bases left in between. Looked up from germline, CDR1 is SQVTM and CDR2 is ANQGSEA. The CDR3 has 13 amino acids. In DNA form, the CDR3 reads TGCAGCGTATCGAGTCGGGCCACAGATACGCAGTATTTT. Translated: CSVSSRATDTQYF.

This clonotype was seen ten or more times. The chain links TRBV19 to TRBJ1-4, with a weak D call TRBD1 (6 bases). The CDR3 covers 16 residues. Germline lookup yields CDR1 LNHDA and CDR2 SQIVND (reference sequence). Trimming left V 5 bases short and J 0 bases short, with 13 bases between. CDR3 bases: TGTGCCAGTAGTGTTGGGACATATGCAACTAATGAAAAACTGTTTTTT. Protein sequence: CASSVGTYATNEKLFF.

This clonotype has a handful of counts. This chain joins TRBV3-1 and TRBJ1-2; possibly TRBD1 for D (6 bases). Trimming left V 0 bases short and J 8 bases short, with 7 bases between. This CDR3 is 12 amino acids long. Germline lookup yields CDR1 LGHDT and CDR2 YNNKEL (reference sequence). The CDR3 region has the DNA TGTGCCAGCAGCCAAGACGACAGGGGCTACACCTTC. Encoded protein: CASSQDDRGYTF.

This chain uses TRBV20-1 with TRBJ2-7, with a weak D call TRBD1 (5 bases). Germline CDR1 and CDR2: DFQATT and SNEGSKA (reference sequence). The CDR3 extends over 14 amino acids. Trimming removed 1 base from V and 3 bases from J, with 13 bases in between. The CDR3 loop reads CSARAGQDFYEQYF. CDR3 nucleotide sequence: TGCAGTGCTAGAGCAGGGCAAGATTTCTACGAGCAGTACTTC.

This clonotype showed up just a few times. The rearrangement links TRBV14 to TRBJ2-5, with 7 bases that match TRBD2. The germline V gene has CDR1 SGHDN and CDR2 FVKESK. With V trimmed by 0 bases and J by 2 bases, 9 bases remained unmatched. This CDR3 has 17 amino acids. The CDR3 loop is CASSQDFISGRQETQYF. The CDR3 DNA is TGTGCCAGCAGCCAAGATTTTATTAGCGGGCGGCAAGAGACCCAGTACTTC.

The V and J genes are TRBV5-4 and TRBJ2-3; D is undetermined. Germline CDR1 SGHNT, CDR2 YYREEE (reference sequence). V gave up 0 bases and J gave up 2 bases, with 4 bases separating them. The CDR3 runs to 13 residues. CDR3 nucleotides: TGTGCCAGCAGCTTGGGTATCACAGATACGCAGTATTTT. Its protein product is CASSLGITDTQYF.

This rearrangement joins TRBV2 to TRBJ1-6, with D uncertain. The germline V gene has CDR1 SNHLY and CDR2 FYNNEI. The CDR3 contains 15 residues. Deletions cut 3 bases from V and 1 base from J, with 7 bases between. As DNA, the CDR3 is TGTGCCAGCAGTGATCGTTGGTCCTATAATTCACCCCTCCACTTT. The encoded protein is CASSDRWSYNSPLHF.

This clonotype was observed a few times. The gene calls are TRBV7-3 and TRBJ1-1; 7 bases are shared with TRBD1. Germline assignment: CDR1 SGHTA and CDR2 FQGTGA. The J segment lost 10 bases and the V segment lost 5 bases, leaving 10 bases of the junction unmatched. CDR3 length: 13 amino acids. The chain's CDR3 is CASSPRTGIPAFF. The CDR3 region has the DNA TGTGCCAGCAGCCCCCGGACAGGCATCCCAGCTTTCTTT.

The J gene is TRBJ2-6, the V gene TRBV20-1; 10 nucleotides agree with TRBD2. The CDR3 totals 19 residues. The germline V gene has CDR1 DFQATT and CDR2 SNEGSKA (reference sequence). J gave up 0 bases and V 3 bases, and 11 bases lay outside the gene matches. The CDR3 loop reads CSASLRTSGRSSGANVLTF. The CDR3 DNA follows: TGCAGTGCTAGCCTAAGGACTAGCGGACGAAGCTCTGGGGCCAACGTCCTGACTTTC.

This clonotype was recorded many times. CDR3 protein: CASTGTSGSTGELFF. The CDR3 nucleotides are TGTGCCAGCACAGGGACTAGCGGGAGCACCGGGGAGCTGTTTTTT. J is TRBJ2-2 and V is TRBV6-1; TRBD2 matches at 14 bases. Germline V gene sequence: CDR1 MNHNS, CDR2 SASEGT. The J segment lost 4 bases and the V segment lost 7 bases, leaving 2 bases of the junction unmatched. The CDR3 is 15 amino acids.

This clonotype was recorded at least ten times. The chain couples TRBV6-2 or TRBV6-3 to TRBJ1-6; D possibly corresponds to TRBD1 (6 bases). The CDR3 is 12 amino acids. V dropped 11 bases and J dropped 12 bases, with 17 bases sitting between them. Germline loops: CDR1 MNHEY, CDR2 SVGEGT. Written as DNA, the CDR3 is TGTGCCTCCAAAGGGGGATTCGGACCCCTCCACTTT. Protein product: CASKGGFGPLHF.

The chain employs TRBV6-2 or TRBV6-3 and TRBJ1-4; D perhaps matches TRBD1 (5 bases). Germline CDR1 MNHEY, CDR2 SVGEGT. V dropped 7 bases and J dropped 8 bases, with 14 bases sitting between them. The CDR3 runs to 13 residues. The CDR3 coding sequence is TGTGCCAGCAAGGTGTCCGGGACGGAAAAACTGTTTTTT. Residues: CASKVSGTEKLFF.

This clonotype was picked up a small number of times. The chain is built from TRBV15 and TRBJ2-7; possible D gene TRBD1, 5 bases. The CDR3 is 13 residues long. Trimming left V 6 bases short and J 3 bases short, with 12 bases between. The V gene's germline CDR1 is LNHNV and CDR2 YYDKDF (reference sequence). CDR3 region: CATSTAGLYEQYF. In DNA form, the CDR3 reads TGTGCCACCAGTACCGCAGGGCTCTACGAGCAGTACTTC.